These 13 T cell receptor beta chains were sequenced from one sample in a study of graft-versus-host responses after intestinal transplantation. TCRdb's copy holds only in-frame clones and misses some; the assay was immunoSEQ multiplex PCR. Here the sample spans some 43,000 clones, about 94% being singletons. Sequencing was performed on PBMCs, taken approximately 350 days after intestinal transplant. The origin of the receptors is a human patient who received an intestinal transplant, so some T cells may come from the graft donor.

The chain combines TRBV19 with TRBJ2-1; TRBD2 matches 9 bases. The CDR3 runs 16 residues. Germline values: CDR1 LNHDA, CDR2 SQIVND (reference sequence). J was trimmed by 9 bases and V by 1 base; bases with no gene match: 10. In nucleotides, the CDR3 is TGTGCCAGTAGTATAGGCCTAGCGGGGCCCAGTGGTGAGCAGTTCTTC. This sequence encodes CASSIGLAGPSGEQFF. Using reference TRBV19 and TRBJ2-1 for the parts outside the CDR3, the full variable domain is DGGITQSPKYLFRKEGQNVTLSCEQNLNHDAMYWYRQDPGQGLRLIYYSQIVNDFQKGDIAEGYSVSREKKESFPLTVTSAQKNPTAFYLCASSIGLAGPSGEQFFGPGTRLTVL.

This clone showed up just once. In DNA, the CDR3 is TGTGCCAGCAGTTCACTAGAAGGACTAGCGGCCTACGAGCAGTACTTC. Translating it yields CASSSLEGLAAYEQYF. The rearrangement joins TRBV6-9 to TRBJ2-7, with 10 bases matching TRBD2. This CDR3 has 16 amino acids. Germline V gives CDR1 MNHGY, CDR2 SVAAGI. With V trimmed by 4 bases and J by 2 bases, 8 bases remained unmatched.

This clone has only one observation. The chain has TRBV5-1 and TRBJ1-5; D gene uncertain. The CDR3 contains 13 residues. Deletions cut 0 bases from V and 1 base from J, with 2 bases between. Germline V gene lookup returns CDR1 SGHRS and CDR2 YFSETQ. The DNA of the CDR3 is TGCGCCAGCAGCTTGGAGAGCAATCAGCCCCAGCATTTT. Residues: CASSLESNQPQHF.

The V gene is TRBV5-1, the J gene TRBJ2-7; D ambiguous. CDR1 is SGHRS and CDR2 is YFSETQ in the germline V gene. Between the trimmed V and J ends, which lost 2 bases and 2 bases, there was a span of 8 bases. The CDR3 is 13 amino acids. CDR3 sequence reads: CASSLTETYEQYF. The DNA for the CDR3 is TGCGCCAGCAGCTTAACAGAGACCTACGAGCAGTACTTC.

This clone has a single count. This rearrangement joins TRBV18 to TRBJ1-1, with no clear D. Trimming took 2 bases from V and 2 from J, leaving 9 bases between them. The germline gives CDR1 KGHSH, CDR2 LQKENI. CDR3 size: 14 residues. CDR3 sequence: CASSPEGLNTEAFF. Written as DNA, the CDR3 is TGTGCCAGCTCACCAGAGGGCCTCAACACTGAAGCTTTCTTT. The entire variable domain, with the rest obtained from reference TRBV18 and TRBJ1-1, is as follows: NAGVMQNPRHLVRRRGQEARLRCSPMKGHSHVYWYRQLPEEGLKFMVYLQKENIIDESGMPKERFSAEFPKEGPSILRIQQVVRGDSAAYFCASSPEGLNTEAFFGQGTRLTVV.

V and J are TRBV7-9 and TRBJ1-3; D is ambiguous. There are 15 residues in the CDR3. The V gene's germline CDR1 is SEHNR and CDR2 FQNEAQ (reference sequence). The V gene lost 5 bases and the J gene lost 3 bases, with 14 bases spanning the gap. This chain's CDR3 is CASSRTGLGGNTIYF. The CDR3 DNA is TGTGCCAGCAGCCGGACTGGGTTAGGTGGAAACACCATATATTTT.

The rearrangement uses TRBV6-6 and TRBJ2-7; perhaps TRBD1 as D (6 bases). V lost 0 bases and J 5 bases, leaving 14 bases between the germline ends. Germline CDR1 reads MNHNY; CDR2 reads SVGAGI (reference sequence). The CDR3 spans 15 residues. CDR3 sequence reads: CASSYSGTTGNEQYF. The CDR3 DNA follows: TGTGCCAGCAGTTACTCCGGGACAACGGGGAACGAGCAGTACTTC.

The chain carries TRBV7-9 and TRBJ1-1; D may be TRBD1 (5 bases). The CDR3 runs to 15 residues. Looked up from germline, CDR1 is SEHNR and CDR2 is FQNEAQ (reference sequence). The V end was cut by 5 bases, the J end by 6 bases, with 19 bases between. CDR3 nucleotide sequence: TGTGCCAGCAGCCACCCTGACAGTCTGGGCCCTGAAGCTTTCTTT. Translation: CASSHPDSLGPEAFF.

The chain carries TRBV6-1 and TRBJ2-2; D gene ambiguous. V was shortened by 5 bases and J by 6 bases, with 13 bases between the two germline ends. The CDR3 covers 14 residues. Germline V gene data show CDR1 as MNHNS and CDR2 as SASEGT. CDR3 loop: CASSYESGAGELFF. The DNA of the CDR3 is TGTGCCAGCAGTTATGAATCCGGCGCCGGGGAGCTGTTTTTT.

This clone was seen a single time. The chain links TRBV6-1 to TRBJ2-7; 10 bases are a match to TRBD2. Unmatched junction bases numbered 9, after V lost 10 bases and J lost 3 bases. The germline V gene encodes CDR1 MNHNS and CDR2 SASEGT. The CDR3 sequence is 14 residues long. This chain's CDR3 is CATGRPSGSYEQYF. The DNA for the CDR3 is TGTGCCACGGGGAGACCTAGCGGGAGCTACGAGCAGTACTTC.

This chain connects TRBV6-6 to TRBJ1-2; 7 nucleotides line up with TRBD1. V gave up 6 bases and J gave up 2 bases; unmatched junction bases: 3. The germline V gene has CDR1 MNHNY and CDR2 SVGAGI (reference sequence). There are 13 residues in the CDR3. The CDR3 loop reads CASSLDRNYGYTF. CDR3 DNA sequence: TGTGCCAGCAGCCTGGACAGGAACTATGGCTACACCTTC.

The chain employs TRBV27 and TRBJ1-4, with 7 bases fitting TRBD1. V trimming: 2 bases; J trimming: 7 bases; junction bases outside the gene matches: 7. This CDR3 region has 15 residues. Germline V lookup: CDR1 MNHEY, CDR2 SMNVEV (reference sequence). The CDR3, as DNA: TGTGCCAGCAGTTTAGGGGCAGGGGGGGGTGAAAAACTGTTTTTT. Protein sequence: CASSLGAGGGEKLFF.

The J gene is TRBJ2-7, the V gene TRBV5-1, with 13 bases aligning to TRBD2. Trimming at V came to 4 bases and at J to 2 bases, leaving 9 bases not matched to a gene. CDR1 is SGHRS, CDR2 YFSETQ, per germline. The CDR3 loop spans 17 amino acids. CDR3 in DNA: TGCGCCAGCAGCCCCGGACTAGCGGGAGCTAAGACCTACGAGCAGTACTTC. This gives the protein CASSPGLAGAKTYEQYF.